The T cell receptor (beta chain) described here comes from a study of blood T cell repertoires in COVID-19. Study-level background: Samples came from the United States, Italy and Spain, spanning acute and convalescent COVID-19.

Deletions cut 3 bases from V and 2 bases from J, with 10 bases between. Germline V CDR1 and CDR2: MGHRA, YSYEKL. The CDR3 is 14 residues long. Generated by immunoSEQ multiplex PCR, the TCRdb table keeps only in-frame clones and is missing some. The sample holds 15,000 to 20,000 clones; more than 75% are singletons and the top ten take 15% to 20%. This clone was seen only once. The TCR originated in a human donor with active COVID-19. The donor label of this sample is uncertain. What was sequenced was peripheral blood. The J gene is TRBJ2-5, the V gene TRBV4-1; D not resolved. CDR3 protein: CASSQERNQETQYF. The CDR3 coding sequence is TGCGCCAGCAGCCAGGAGAGAAATCAAGAGACCCAGTACTTC.